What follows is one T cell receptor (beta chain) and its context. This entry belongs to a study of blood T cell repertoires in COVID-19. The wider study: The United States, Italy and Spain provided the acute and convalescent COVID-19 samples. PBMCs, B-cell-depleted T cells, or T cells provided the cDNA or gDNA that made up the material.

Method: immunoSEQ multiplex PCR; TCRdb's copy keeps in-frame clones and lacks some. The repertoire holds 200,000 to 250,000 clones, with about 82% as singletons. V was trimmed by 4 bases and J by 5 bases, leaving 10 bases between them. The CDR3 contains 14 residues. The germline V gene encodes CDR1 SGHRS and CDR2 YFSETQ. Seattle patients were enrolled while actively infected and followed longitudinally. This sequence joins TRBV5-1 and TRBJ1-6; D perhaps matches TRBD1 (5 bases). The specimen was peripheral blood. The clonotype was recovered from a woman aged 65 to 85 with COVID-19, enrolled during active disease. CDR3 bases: TGCGCCAGCAGCCGGGCAGGGAATAATTCACCCCTCCACTTT. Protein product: CASSRAGNNSPLHF. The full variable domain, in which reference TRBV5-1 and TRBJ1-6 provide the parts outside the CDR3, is KAGVTQTPRYLIKTRGQQVTLSCSPISGHRSVSWYQQTPGQGLQFLFEYFSETQRNKGNFPGRFSGRQFSNSRSEMNVSTLELGDSALYLCASSRAGNNSPLHFGNGTRLTVT.